The subject of this entry is one TCR beta chain. What it binds is unknown. The germline V gene has CDR1 MRHNA and CDR2 SNTAGT. Between the trimmed V and J ends, which lost 8 bases and 0 bases, there was a span of 11 bases. The CDR3 is 14 amino acids. This record comes from a study of radiotherapy plus CTLA-4 blockade in lung cancer. Looking at the study overall: Overall, around 18% of patients showed an objective response, while over 30% attained disease control. Overall study results and limits: In blood, tumor-derived TCR clones expanded after radiotherapy plus ipilimumab. Reports state that early shifts in blood T cell clones, with interferon-beta, best predicted response.

The study gave focal radiation plus ipilimumab CTLA-4 blockade to patients with chemo-refractory metastatic non-small-cell lung cancer. Assay used: immunoSEQ multiplex PCR; TCRdb lists only in-frame clones, some missing. The sample records tens of thousands of clones, roughly 77% being singletons. The chain employs TRBV6-4 and TRBJ1-3; tentatively, D is TRBD1 (5 bases). The clonotype was recovered from a human donor with non-small cell lung cancer who had a complete response to radiotherapy plus ipilimumab. This material consisted of peripheral blood, taken from a patient treated with radiotherapy plus ipilimumab. Here the CDR3 reads CASGGIFSGNTIYF. CDR3 nucleotide sequence: TGTGCCAGCGGGGGGATTTTCTCTGGAAACACCATATATTTT.